This T cell receptor (beta chain) appears in the sequencing data of a study of cytomegalovirus exposure and HLA in healthy donors. Broader study findings: In all likelihood, a cluster of highly shared sequence variants was a sequencing artifact.

Concerning this clone: Its target is unknown.

CDR1 is LNHDA, CDR2 SQIVND, per germline (reference sequence). The CDR3 loop spans 17 amino acids. The V segment lost 1 base and the J segment 5 bases; nucleotides outside the gene matches: 10. The primer mix had 60 Vbeta and 13 Jbeta primers. Sequencing was performed with immunoSEQ multiplex PCR; in TCRdb, only in-frame clones are kept and a portion is missing. The sample holds 150,000 to 200,000 clones, around 80% seen once. The source is a woman aged 25 to 39 in good health and CMV-seronegative. This chain links TRBV19 with TRBJ1-5, with 8 nucleotides matching TRBD1. Sequencing was carried out using PBMCs. Here the CDR3 reads CASSIGGTGRVDQPQHF. CDR3 DNA: TGTGCCAGTAGTATAGGAGGGACAGGTCGGGTGGATCAGCCCCAGCATTTT.